A single sample is the source of the 4 T cell receptor beta chains below, sequenced in a study of metastatic and nonmetastatic thyroid tumors. TCRdb re-analyzed the PCR reads through MiXCR. The table lists roughly 44,000 clones, roughly 26% of them singletons. Thyroid surgery had not been preceded by any treatment in any patient. The sequenced sample was tumor tissue. The receptors were sampled from a female donor with papillary thyroid cancer or a benign thyroid nodule (not recorded which). Some clones in this sample may be carry-over from other donors' samples.

This clone occurred many times. The chain combines TRBV27 with TRBJ1-1, with 8 bases matching TRBD1. This CDR3 is 14 amino acids long. V was clipped by 6 bases and J by 1 base; unmatched bases: 4. From germline, CDR1 is MNHEY and CDR2 SMNVEV (reference sequence). CDR3 in DNA: TGTGCCAGCAGGGACAGGGATTCGAACACTGAAGCTTTCTTT. Translated: CASRDRDSNTEAFF.

This chain joins TRBV28 and TRBJ2-7, with TRBD1 matching over 7 bases. Trimming at V came to 5 bases and at J to 1 base, leaving 2 bases not matched to a gene. The CDR3 sequence is 13 residues long. Germline V gene data show CDR1 as MDHEN and CDR2 as SYDVKM. The CDR3 loop is CASSPGQSYEQYF. The CDR3 region has the DNA TGTGCCAGCAGTCCGGGACAGTCCTACGAGCAGTACTTC.

The sample holds many counts of this clone. A much larger clone is a single base away; this may be a read error. The V and J genes are TRBV15 and TRBJ2-1; D may match TRBD1 or TRBD2 (5 bases each). The CDR3 spans 14 residues. From germline, CDR1 is LNHNV and CDR2 YYDKDF (reference sequence). CDR3 protein: CAISPGTRYNEQFF. The CDR3 bases are TGTGCCATCAGCCCAGGGACCAGGTACAATGAGCAGTTCTTC.

J is TRBJ2-1 and V is TRBV6-5, with TRBD1 matching 8 bases. The length of the CDR3 is 15 residues. CDR1 MNHEY and CDR2 SVGAGI come from the germline V gene. V trimming: 0 bases; J trimming: 6 bases; junction bases outside the gene matches: 4. Here the CDR3 reads CASSYSSGGINEQFF. The CDR3 DNA is TGTGCCAGCAGTTACTCTTCAGGGGGCATCAATGAGCAGTTCTTC.